This T cell receptor (beta chain) was identified in a study of blood T cells in healthy people across ages. Trimming pared 3 bases from V and 3 bases from J, leaving 6 bases between. The CDR3 is 11 residues long. Germline V gives CDR1 DFQATT, CDR2 SNEGSKA (reference sequence). Findings of the study overall: A conclusive naive versus antigen-experienced comparison was prevented by the unsorted PBMCs.

Sample-barcoded 5' priming and a J-beta primer mix drove a second PCR of about 7 to 12 cycles. TCRdb recomputed calls from the 5' RACE reads with MiXCR, one row per CDR3 protein. The profile shows hundreds of thousands of distinct CDR3 sequences, approximately 49% of them singletons. This clonotype was detected only a few times. Antigen unknown. This receptor was taken from a woman in her fifties or sixties in good health. The sample taken for sequencing was blood. The chain joins TRBV20-1 to TRBJ2-7, with unresolved D. In DNA form, the CDR3 reads TGCAGTGCTAGCGACAACTACGAGCAGTACTTC. As protein: CSASDNYEQYF.